This entry features one T cell receptor (beta chain) sequence. Antigen specificity is unknown. Data came from immunoSEQ multiplex PCR; TCRdb stores just in-frame clones and leaves some out. The sample yields about 120,000 clones, more than 75% seen once. This sample stems from a study of cytomegalovirus exposure and HLA in healthy donors. Donors came from a validation cohort of about 110 subjects, distinct from the first 666-subject cohort. V was clipped by 0 bases and J by 8 bases, with 16 bases between them. The CDR3 loop spans 15 amino acids. Germline CDR1 reads LNHDA; CDR2 reads SQIVND (reference sequence). Study findings and constraints: It was found in a later analysis that first-cohort TCR clusters tended to co-occur in the 120 validation repertoires. The study listed 164 cytomegalovirus-associated TCR beta chains.

The genes are TRBV19 and TRBJ1-2; tentatively, D is TRBD1 (5 bases). This clonotype originated in a woman younger than 45 in good health and CMV-seronegative. Source material: PBMCs. CDR3 DNA sequence: TGTGCCAGTAGTATAGATTATGGGGGGGTCAAGGGCTACACCTTC. Its protein product is CASSIDYGGVKGYTF.